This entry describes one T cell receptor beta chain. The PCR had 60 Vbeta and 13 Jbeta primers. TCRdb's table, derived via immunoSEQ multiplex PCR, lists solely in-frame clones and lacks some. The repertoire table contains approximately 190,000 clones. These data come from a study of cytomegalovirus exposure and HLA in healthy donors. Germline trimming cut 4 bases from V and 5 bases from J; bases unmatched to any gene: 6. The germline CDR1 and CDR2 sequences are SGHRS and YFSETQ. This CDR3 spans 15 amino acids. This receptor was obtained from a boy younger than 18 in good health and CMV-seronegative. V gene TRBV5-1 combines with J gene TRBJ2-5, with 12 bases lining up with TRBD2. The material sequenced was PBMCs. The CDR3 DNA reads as TGCGCCAGCAGCGGACTAGCGGGGTCTGAGGAGACCCAGTACTTC. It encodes CASSGLAGSEETQYF.